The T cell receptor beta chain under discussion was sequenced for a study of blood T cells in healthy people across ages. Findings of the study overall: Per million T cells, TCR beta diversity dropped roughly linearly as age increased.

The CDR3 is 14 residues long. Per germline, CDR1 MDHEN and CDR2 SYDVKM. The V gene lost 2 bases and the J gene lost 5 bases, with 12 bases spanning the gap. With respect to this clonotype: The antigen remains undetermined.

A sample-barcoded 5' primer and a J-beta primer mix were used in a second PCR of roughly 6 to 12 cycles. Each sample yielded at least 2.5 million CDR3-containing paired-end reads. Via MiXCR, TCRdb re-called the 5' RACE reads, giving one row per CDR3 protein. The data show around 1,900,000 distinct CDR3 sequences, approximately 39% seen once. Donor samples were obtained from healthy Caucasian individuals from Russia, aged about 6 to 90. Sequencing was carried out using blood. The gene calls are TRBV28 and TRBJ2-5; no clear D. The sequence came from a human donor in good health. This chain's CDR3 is CASSLGFFRETQYF. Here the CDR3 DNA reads TGTGCCAGCAGTTTAGGCTTTTTCAGGGAGACCCAGTACTTC.